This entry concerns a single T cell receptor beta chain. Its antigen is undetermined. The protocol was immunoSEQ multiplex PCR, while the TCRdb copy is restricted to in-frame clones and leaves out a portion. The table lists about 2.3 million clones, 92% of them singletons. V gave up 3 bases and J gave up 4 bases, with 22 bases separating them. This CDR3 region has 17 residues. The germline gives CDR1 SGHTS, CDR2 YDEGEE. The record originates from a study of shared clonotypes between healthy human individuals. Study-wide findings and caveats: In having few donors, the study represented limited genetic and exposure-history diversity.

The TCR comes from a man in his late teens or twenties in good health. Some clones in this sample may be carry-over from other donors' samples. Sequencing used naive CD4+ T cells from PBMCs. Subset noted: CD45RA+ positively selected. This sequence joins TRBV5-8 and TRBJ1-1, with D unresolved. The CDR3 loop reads CASSYIRRTGLGTEAFF. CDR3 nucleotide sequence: TGTGCCAGCAGCTATATACGGAGGACGGGTTTGGGCACTGAAGCTTTCTTT.